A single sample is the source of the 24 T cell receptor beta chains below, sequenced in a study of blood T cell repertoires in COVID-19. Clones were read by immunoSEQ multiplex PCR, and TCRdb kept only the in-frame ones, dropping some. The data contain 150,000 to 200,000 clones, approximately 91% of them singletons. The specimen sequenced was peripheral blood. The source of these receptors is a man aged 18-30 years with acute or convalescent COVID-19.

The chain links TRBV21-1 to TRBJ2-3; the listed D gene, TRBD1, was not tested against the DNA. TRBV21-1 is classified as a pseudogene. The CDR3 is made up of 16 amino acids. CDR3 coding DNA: TGTGCCAGCAGCATGGACAGGGGTATATGCACAGATACGCAGTATTTT. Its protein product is CASSMDRGICTDTQYF.

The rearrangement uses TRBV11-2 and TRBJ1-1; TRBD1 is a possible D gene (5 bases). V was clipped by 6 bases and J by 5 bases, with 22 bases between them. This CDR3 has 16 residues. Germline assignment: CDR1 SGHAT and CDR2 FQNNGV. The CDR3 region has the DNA TGTGCCAGCAGTGGCGTGGGTAGGGTCGGGGGTACTGAAGCTTTCTTT. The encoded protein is CASSGVGRVGGTEAFF. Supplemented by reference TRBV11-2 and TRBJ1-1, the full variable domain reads EAGVAQSPRYKIIEKRQSVAFWCNPISGHATLYWYQQILGQGPKLLIQFQNNGVVDDSQLPKDRFSAERLKGVDSTLKIQPAKLEDSAVYLCASSGVGRVGGTEAFFGQGTRLTVV.

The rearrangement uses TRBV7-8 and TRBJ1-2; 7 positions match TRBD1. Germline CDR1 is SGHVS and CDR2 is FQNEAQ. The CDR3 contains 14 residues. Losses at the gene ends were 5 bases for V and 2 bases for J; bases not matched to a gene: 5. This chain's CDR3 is CASSAGQPNYGYTF. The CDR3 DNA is TGTGCCAGCAGCGCGGGACAGCCCAACTATGGCTACACCTTC.

The CDR3 sequence: CASSPGTTRMNTEAFF. The CDR3 DNA reads TGTGCCAGCTCACCGGGGACAACAAGGATGAACACTGAAGCTTTCTTT. The chain carries TRBV18 and TRBJ1-1, with a possible D match to TRBD1 (6 bases). Germline V gene data show CDR1 as KGHSH and CDR2 as LQKENI. The CDR3 totals 16 residues. V was trimmed by 3 bases and J by 0 bases, leaving 14 bases between them.

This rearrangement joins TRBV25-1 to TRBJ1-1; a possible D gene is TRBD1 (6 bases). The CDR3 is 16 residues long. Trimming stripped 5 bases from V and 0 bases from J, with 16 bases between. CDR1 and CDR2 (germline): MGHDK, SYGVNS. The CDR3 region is CASSRQGRGLNTEAFF. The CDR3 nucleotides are TGTGCCAGCAGTCGTCAGGGGCGCGGTCTGAACACTGAAGCTTTCTTT.

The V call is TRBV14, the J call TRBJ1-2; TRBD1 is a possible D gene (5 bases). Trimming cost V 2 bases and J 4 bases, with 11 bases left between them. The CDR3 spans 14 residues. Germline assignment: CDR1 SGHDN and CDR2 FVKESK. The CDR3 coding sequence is TGTGCCAGCAGCCAATACCAGGGAACCTATGGCTACACCTTC. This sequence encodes CASSQYQGTYGYTF. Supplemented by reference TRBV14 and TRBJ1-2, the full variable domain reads EAGVTQFPSHSVIEKGQTVTLRCDPISGHDNLYWYRRVMGKEIKFLLHFVKESKQDESGMPNNRFLAERTGGTYSTLKVQPAELEDSGVYFCASSQYQGTYGYTFGSGTRLTVV.

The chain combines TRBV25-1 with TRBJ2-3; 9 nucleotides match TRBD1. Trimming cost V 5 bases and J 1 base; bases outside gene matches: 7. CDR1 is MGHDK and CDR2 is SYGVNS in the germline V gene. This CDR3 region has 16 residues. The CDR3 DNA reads TGTGCCAGCAGTAGACCGACAGGGGGAGGCACAGATACGCAGTATTTT. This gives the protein CASSRPTGGGTDTQYF.

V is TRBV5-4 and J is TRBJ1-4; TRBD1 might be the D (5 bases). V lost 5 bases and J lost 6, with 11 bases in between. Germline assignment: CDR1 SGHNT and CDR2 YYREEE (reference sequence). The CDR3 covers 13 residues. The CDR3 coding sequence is TGTGCCAGCAGTCCCCCGGGGGATGAAAAACTGTTTTTT. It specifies CASSPPGDEKLFF.

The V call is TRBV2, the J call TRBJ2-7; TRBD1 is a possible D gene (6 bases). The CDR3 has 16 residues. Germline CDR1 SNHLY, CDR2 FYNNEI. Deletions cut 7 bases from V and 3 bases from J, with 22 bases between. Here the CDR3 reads CASTTGWGPSDYEQYF. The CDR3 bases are TGTGCCAGCACCACCGGTTGGGGGCCCTCGGACTACGAGCAGTACTTC.

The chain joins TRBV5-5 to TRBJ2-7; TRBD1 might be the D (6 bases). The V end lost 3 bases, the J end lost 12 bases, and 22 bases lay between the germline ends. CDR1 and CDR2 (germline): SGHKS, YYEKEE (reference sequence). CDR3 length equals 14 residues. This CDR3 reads CASSWSGTTPSGYF. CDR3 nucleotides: TGTGCCAGCAGCTGGTCCGGGACAACCCCCTCCGGGTACTTC.

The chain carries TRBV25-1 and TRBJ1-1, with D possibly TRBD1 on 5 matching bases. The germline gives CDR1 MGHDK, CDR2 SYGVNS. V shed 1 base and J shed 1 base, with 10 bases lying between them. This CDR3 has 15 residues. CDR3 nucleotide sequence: TGTGCCAGCAGTGAATCGGCAGGGTGGAACACTGAAGCTTTCTTT. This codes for CASSESAGWNTEAFF.

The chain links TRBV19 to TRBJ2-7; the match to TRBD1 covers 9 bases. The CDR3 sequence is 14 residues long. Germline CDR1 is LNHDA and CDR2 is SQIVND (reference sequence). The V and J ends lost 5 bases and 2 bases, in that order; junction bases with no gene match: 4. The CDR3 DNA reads TGTGCCAGTAGTGCCGGGACAGGGACCTACGAGCAGTACTTC. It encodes CASSAGTGTYEQYF.

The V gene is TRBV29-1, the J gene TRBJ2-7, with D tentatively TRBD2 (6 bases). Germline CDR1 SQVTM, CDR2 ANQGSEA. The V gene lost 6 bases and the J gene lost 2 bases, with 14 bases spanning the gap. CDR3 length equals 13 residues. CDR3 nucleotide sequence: TGCAGCGTCCTGGACGGGGGAACCTACGAGCAGTACTTC. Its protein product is CSVLDGGTYEQYF.

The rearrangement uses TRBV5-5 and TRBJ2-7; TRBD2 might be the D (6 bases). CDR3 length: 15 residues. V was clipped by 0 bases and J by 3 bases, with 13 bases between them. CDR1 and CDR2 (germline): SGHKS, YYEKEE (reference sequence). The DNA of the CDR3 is TGTGCCAGCAGCTTGGTCGGTGACGGGGGCTACGAGCAGTACTTC. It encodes CASSLVGDGGYEQYF. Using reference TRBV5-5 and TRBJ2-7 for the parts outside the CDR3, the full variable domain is DAGVTQSPTHLIKTRGQQVTLRCSPISGHKSVSWYQQVLGQGPQFIFQYYEKEERGRGNFPDRFSARQFPNYSSELNVNALLLGDSALYLCASSLVGDGGYEQYFGPGTRLTVT.

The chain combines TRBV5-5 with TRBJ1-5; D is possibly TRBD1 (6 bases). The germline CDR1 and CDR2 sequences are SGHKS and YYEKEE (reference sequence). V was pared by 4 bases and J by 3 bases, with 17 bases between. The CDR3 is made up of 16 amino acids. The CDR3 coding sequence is TGTGCCAGCAGCCCGGGTACAGGGTCCCTCAATCAGCCCCAGCATTTT. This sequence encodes CASSPGTGSLNQPQHF.

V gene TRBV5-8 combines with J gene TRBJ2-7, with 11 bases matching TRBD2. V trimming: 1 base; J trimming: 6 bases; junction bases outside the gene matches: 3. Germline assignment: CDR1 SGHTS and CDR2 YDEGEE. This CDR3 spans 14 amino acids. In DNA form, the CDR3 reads TGTGCCAGCAGCTTGTGGCTAGCGGGAGGCGAGCAGTACTTC. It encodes CASSLWLAGGEQYF.

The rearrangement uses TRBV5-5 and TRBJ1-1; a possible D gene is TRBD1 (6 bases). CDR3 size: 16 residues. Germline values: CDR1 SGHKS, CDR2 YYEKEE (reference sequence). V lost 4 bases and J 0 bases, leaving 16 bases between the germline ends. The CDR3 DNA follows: TGTGCCAGCAGCCCTTTCGGGGGGCTAATGAACACTGAAGCTTTCTTT. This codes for CASSPFGGLMNTEAFF.

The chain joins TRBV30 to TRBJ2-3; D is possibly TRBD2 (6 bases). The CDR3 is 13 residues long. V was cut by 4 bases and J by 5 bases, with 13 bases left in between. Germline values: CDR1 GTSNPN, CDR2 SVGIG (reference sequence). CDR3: CAWIRETGDTQYF. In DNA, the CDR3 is TGTGCCTGGATTCGGGAGACGGGAGATACGCAGTATTTT.

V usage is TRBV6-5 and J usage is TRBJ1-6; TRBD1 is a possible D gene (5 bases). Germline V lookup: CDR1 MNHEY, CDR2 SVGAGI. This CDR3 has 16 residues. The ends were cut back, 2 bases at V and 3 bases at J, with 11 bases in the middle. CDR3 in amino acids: CASSYATGGYNSPLHF. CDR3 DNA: TGTGCCAGCAGTTACGCAACGGGGGGCTATAATTCACCCCTCCACTTT.

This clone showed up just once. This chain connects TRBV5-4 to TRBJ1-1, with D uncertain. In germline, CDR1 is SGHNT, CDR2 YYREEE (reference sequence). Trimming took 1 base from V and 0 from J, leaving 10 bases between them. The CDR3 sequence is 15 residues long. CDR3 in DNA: TGTGCCAGCAGCTTGTTACAGACCTTGAACACTGAAGCTTTCTTT. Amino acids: CASSLLQTLNTEAFF.

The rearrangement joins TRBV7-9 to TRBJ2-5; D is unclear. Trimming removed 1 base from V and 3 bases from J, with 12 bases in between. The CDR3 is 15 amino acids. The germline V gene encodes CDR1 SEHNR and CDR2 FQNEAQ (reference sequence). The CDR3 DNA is TGTGCCAGCAGCTTAGTCCCCCGAGAAAAAGAGACCCAGTACTTC. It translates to CASSLVPREKETQYF.

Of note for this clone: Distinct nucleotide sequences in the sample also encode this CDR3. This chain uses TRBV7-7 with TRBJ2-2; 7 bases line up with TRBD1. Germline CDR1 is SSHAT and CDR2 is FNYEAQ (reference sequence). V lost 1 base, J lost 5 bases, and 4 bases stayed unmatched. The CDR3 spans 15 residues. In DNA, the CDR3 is TGTGCCAGCAGCTTAGACAGGGGTGGGACCGGGGAGCTGTTTTTT. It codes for CASSLDRGGTGELFF.

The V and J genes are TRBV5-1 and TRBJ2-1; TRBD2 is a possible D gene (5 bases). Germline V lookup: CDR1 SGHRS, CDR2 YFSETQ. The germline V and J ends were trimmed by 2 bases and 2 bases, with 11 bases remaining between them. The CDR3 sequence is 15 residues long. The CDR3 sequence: CASSLHSDPYNEQFF. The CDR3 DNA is TGCGCCAGCAGCTTACATAGCGACCCCTACAATGAGCAGTTCTTC.

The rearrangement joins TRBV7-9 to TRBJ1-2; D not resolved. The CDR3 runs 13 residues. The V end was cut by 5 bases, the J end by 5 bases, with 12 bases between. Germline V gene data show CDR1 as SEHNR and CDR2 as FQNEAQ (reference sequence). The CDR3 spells CASSKDRDYGYTF. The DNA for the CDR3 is TGTGCCAGCAGCAAGGACCGGGATTATGGCTACACCTTC.